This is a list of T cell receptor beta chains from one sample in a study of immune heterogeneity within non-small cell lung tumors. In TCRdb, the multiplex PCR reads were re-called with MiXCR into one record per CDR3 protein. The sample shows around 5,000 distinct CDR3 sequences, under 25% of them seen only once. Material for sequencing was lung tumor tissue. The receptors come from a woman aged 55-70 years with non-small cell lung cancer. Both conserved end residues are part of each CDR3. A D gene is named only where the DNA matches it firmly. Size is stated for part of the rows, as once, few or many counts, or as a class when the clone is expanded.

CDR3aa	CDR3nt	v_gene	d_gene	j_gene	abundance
CASSQDTGKETQYF	TGTGCCAGCAGCCAAGATACAGGGAAAGAGACCCAGTACTTC	TRBV3-1	NA	TRBJ2-5	NA
CAWKAGLGYNEQFF	TGTGCCTGGAAGGCGGGGCTGGGGTACAATGAGCAGTTCTTC	TRBV30	NA	TRBJ2-1	medium-sized
CASSLSRAGGAEQYF	TGCGCCAGCAGCTTGTCACGGGCAGGGGGGGCAGAGCAGTACTTC	TRBV5-1	NA	TRBJ2-7	NA
CASSVGTSGISEQFF	TGTGCCAGCAGCGTAGGGACTAGCGGGATTAGTGAGCAGTTCTTC	TRBV9	TRBD2	TRBJ2-1	many
CSARAGTGGFNQPQHF	TGCAGTGCTCGAGCCGGGACAGGGGGATTCAATCAGCCCCAGCATTTT	TRBV20-1	TRBD1	TRBJ1-5	medium-sized
CASKHSGNTIYF	TGCGCCAGCAAGCACTCTGGAAACACCATATATTTT	TRBV10-2	NA	TRBJ1-3	medium-sized
CASTMLGGSYEQYF	TGTGCCAGCACCATGCTAGGGGGGTCCTACGAGCAGTACTTC	TRBV28	NA	TRBJ2-7	medium-sized
CASSPTSLLADSTDTQYF	TGTGCCAGCAGCCCCACCTCCCTACTAGCGGACAGCACAGATACGCAGTATTTT	TRBV4-2	TRBD2	TRBJ2-3	few
CASSATGHQPQHF	TGTGCCAGCAGCGCAACTGGGCATCAGCCCCAGCATTTT	TRBV6-1	NA	TRBJ1-5	NA
CASSSWIFLSSYEQYF	TGTGCCAGCTCCTCATGGATATTCCTGAGCTCCTACGAGCAGTACTTC	TRBV2	NA	TRBJ2-7	medium-sized
CASSPPYGRTEAFF	TGTGCCAGCAGCCCCCCCTACGGACGAACTGAAGCTTTCTTT	TRBV9	NA	TRBJ1-1	medium-sized
CSASGTGESPSGNTIYF	TGCAGTGCTTCCGGGACAGGGGAATCCCCCTCTGGAAACACCATATATTTT	TRBV20-1	TRBD1	TRBJ1-3	NA
CASSALQGARETQYF	TGTGCCAGCAGTGCACTACAGGGGGCTCGGGAGACCCAGTACTTC	TRBV6-1	TRBD1	TRBJ2-5	NA
CASSFRGAGRYEQYF	TGTGCCAGCAGCTTTAGGGGGGCCGGAAGGTACGAGCAGTACTTC	TRBV11-2	NA	TRBJ2-7	large
CAISTLGHDEQFF	TGTGCCATCAGTACTCTGGGACACGATGAGCAGTTCTTC	TRBV10-3	NA	TRBJ2-1	many
CASSQGTSGRKYETQYF	TGTGCCAGCAGCCAAGGGACTAGCGGGAGGAAATATGAGACCCAGTACTTC	TRBV14	TRBD2	TRBJ2-5	medium-sized
CASSLAGGQTGELFF	TGTGCCAGCAGCCTTGCCGGGGGGCAAACCGGGGAGCTGTTTTTT	TRBV25-1	NA	TRBJ2-2	many
CASADAGLAGVRLLFF	TGTGCTAGTGCCGATGCGGGACTAGCGGGAGTTCGGTTGCTGTTTTTT	TRBV12-5	TRBD2	TRBJ2-2	medium-sized
CASSSSGTHYEQYF	TGTGCCAGCAGTTCCTCCGGGACTCACTACGAGCAGTACTTC	TRBV12-3/TRBV12-4	NA	TRBJ2-7	medium-sized
CASSLTFMQGELFF	TGTGCCAGCAGCTTAACGTTTATGCAGGGGGAGCTGTTTTTT	TRBV7-3	NA	TRBJ2-2	NA
CAIPPTGELFF	TGTGCCATCCCTCCGACCGGGGAGCTGTTTTTT	TRBV24-1	NA	TRBJ2-2	few
CAISESTGERYGYTF	TGTGCCATCAGTGAGTCGACAGGGGAACGCTATGGCTACACCTTC	TRBV10-3	TRBD1	TRBJ1-2	large
CSARAGGGGEKLFF	TGCAGTGCTAGAGCCGGGGGAGGTGGGGAAAAACTGTTTTTT	TRBV20-1	NA	TRBJ1-4	many
CASSLEQGTSTDTQYF	TGCGCCAGCAGCTTGGAGCAGGGGACCAGCACAGATACGCAGTATTTT	TRBV5-1	NA	TRBJ2-3	medium-sized
CASSVQGLSNQPQHF	TGTGCCAGTAGTGTACAGGGGTTGAGCAATCAGCCCCAGCATTTT	TRBV19	TRBD1	TRBJ1-5	medium-sized
CASSIRSWRKDQPQHF	TGTGCCAGTAGTATACGGAGTTGGCGGAAGGATCAGCCCCAGCATTTT	TRBV19	NA	TRBJ1-5	medium-sized
CASSLPGGWTEAFF	TGTGCCAGTAGTCTGCCCGGGGGTTGGACTGAAGCTTTCTTT	TRBV19	NA	TRBJ1-1	medium-sized
CASSFLDRGSYEQYF	TGTGCCAGCAGTTTCCTGGACAGGGGCTCCTACGAGCAGTACTTC	TRBV12-3/TRBV12-4	TRBD1	TRBJ2-7	medium-sized
CASKTADTQYF	TGTGCCAGCAAGACCGCAGATACGCAGTATTTT	TRBV6-1	NA	TRBJ2-3	medium-sized
CASSLTSTDTQYF	TGTGCCAGCAGTCTGACTAGCACAGATACGCAGTATTTT	TRBV6-1	NA	TRBJ2-3	medium-sized
CASGRAGGGYSTNEKLFF	TGTGCCAGCGGAAGGGCAGGGGGCGGATACTCAACTAATGAAAAACTGTTTTTT	TRBV6-1	TRBD1	TRBJ1-4	many
CSVDSGEKLFF	TGCAGCGTAGACAGTGGGGAAAAACTGTTTTTT	TRBV29-1	NA	TRBJ1-4	many
CATSRQEETEAFF	TGTGCCACCAGCAGACAAGAGGAAACTGAAGCTTTCTTT	TRBV15	NA	TRBJ1-1	NA
CASSEWQGKNEQFF	TGTGCCAGCAGTGAATGGCAGGGAAAAAATGAGCAGTTCTTC	TRBV2	NA	TRBJ2-1	large
CASSPPGKLFF	TGTGCCAGCAGCCCCCCTGGAAAACTGTTTTTT	TRBV6-2/TRBV6-3	NA	TRBJ1-4	many
CASSPTSGRAVGELFF	TGTGCCAGCAGCCCGACTAGCGGGAGGGCCGTCGGGGAGCTGTTTTTT	TRBV5-4	TRBD2	TRBJ2-2	NA
CASSAQDMNTEAFF	TGTGCCAGCAGTGCACAGGACATGAACACTGAAGCTTTCTTT	TRBV28	NA	TRBJ1-1	medium-sized
CASKAGGPNAGELFF	TGTGCCAGCAAGGCGGGAGGGCCTAACGCCGGGGAGCTGTTTTTT	TRBV6-1	TRBD2	TRBJ2-2	many
CSVEDAGNEQYF	TGCAGCGTTGAAGATGCAGGGAACGAGCAGTACTTC	TRBV29-1	NA	TRBJ2-7	many
CSATHIYEQYF	TGCAGTGCTACCCATATATACGAGCAGTACTTC	TRBV20-1	NA	TRBJ2-7	large
CASSRLVSGANTGELFF	TGTGCCAGCAGCCGCCTCGTTAGCGGGGCGAACACCGGGGAGCTGTTTTTT	TRBV13	TRBD2	TRBJ2-2	few
CASSTGTSGSKYF	TGCGCCAGCAGCACCGGGACTAGCGGGTCGAAGTACTTC	TRBV5-1	TRBD2	TRBJ2-7	medium-sized
CAWSPLRPFQPSTEAFF	TGTGCCTGGAGTCCTCTTCGGCCCTTCCAGCCTTCCACTGAAGCTTTCTTT	TRBV30	NA	TRBJ1-1	few
CASRGKNTEAFF	TGTGCCAGCAGAGGAAAGAACACTGAAGCTTTCTTT	TRBV6-2/TRBV6-3	NA	TRBJ1-1	medium-sized
CASSVEATALSYEQYF	TGTGCCAGCAGCGTAGAAGCGACGGCCCTCTCCTACGAGCAGTACTTC	TRBV9	NA	TRBJ2-7	medium-sized
CSVKRGQPNTEAFF	TGCAGCGTCAAGCGCGGGCAACCGAACACTGAAGCTTTCTTT	TRBV29-1	NA	TRBJ1-1	medium-sized
CASSFAGYNEQFF	TGTGCCAGCAGCTTTGCTGGATACAATGAGCAGTTCTTC	TRBV5-8	NA	TRBJ2-1	few
CASSIPRDRAVTGELFF	TGTGCCAGCAGCATCCCCCGGGACAGGGCTGTCACCGGGGAGCTGTTTTTT	TRBV12-3/TRBV12-4	TRBD1	TRBJ2-2	NA
CASSQYILRASYGYTF	TGTGCCAGCAGTCAATATATCCTCAGGGCGAGTTATGGCTACACCTTC	TRBV25-1	NA	TRBJ1-2	NA
CASSLLPVGGGLEYF	TGTGCCAGCAGTTTACTCCCTGTTGGGGGGGGGCTTGAGTACTTC	TRBV27	NA	TRBJ2-7	medium-sized
CASNREEGYNYGYTF	TGTGCCTCTAACAGGGAGGAAGGTTACAACTATGGCTACACCTTC	TRBV30	NA	TRBJ1-2	medium-sized
CASSLFMGQAAYEQYF	TGTGCCAGCAGTTTATTTATGGGACAGGCAGCCTACGAGCAGTACTTC	TRBV28	TRBD1	TRBJ2-7	large
CASSFAGQVSGNTIYF	TGTGCCAGCAGCTTCGCGGGACAGGTTTCTGGAAACACCATATATTTT	TRBV11-2	TRBD1	TRBJ1-3	medium-sized